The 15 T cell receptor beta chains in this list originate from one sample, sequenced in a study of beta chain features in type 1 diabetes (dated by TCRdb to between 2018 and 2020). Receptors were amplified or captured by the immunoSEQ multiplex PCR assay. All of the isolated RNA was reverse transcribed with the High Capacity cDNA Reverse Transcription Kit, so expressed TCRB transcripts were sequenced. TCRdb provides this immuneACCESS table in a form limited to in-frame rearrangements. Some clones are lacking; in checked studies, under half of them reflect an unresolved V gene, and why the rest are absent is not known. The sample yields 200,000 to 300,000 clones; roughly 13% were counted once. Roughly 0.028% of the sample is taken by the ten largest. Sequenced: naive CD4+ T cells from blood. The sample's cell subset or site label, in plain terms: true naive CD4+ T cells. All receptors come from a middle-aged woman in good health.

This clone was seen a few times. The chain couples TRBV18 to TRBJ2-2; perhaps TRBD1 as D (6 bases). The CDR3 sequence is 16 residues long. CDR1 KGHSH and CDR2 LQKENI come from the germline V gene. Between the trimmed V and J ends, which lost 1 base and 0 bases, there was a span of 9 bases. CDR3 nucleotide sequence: TGTGCCAGCTCACCACTCGGGACACCGAACACCGGGGAGCTGTTTTTT. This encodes CASSPLGTPNTGELFF.

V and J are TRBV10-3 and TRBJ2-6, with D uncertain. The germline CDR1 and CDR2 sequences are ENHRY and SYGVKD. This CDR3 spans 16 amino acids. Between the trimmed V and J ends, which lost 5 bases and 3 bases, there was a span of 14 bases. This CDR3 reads CAISSGANSGANVLTF. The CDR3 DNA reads TGTGCCATCAGTTCCGGTGCAAATAGTGGGGCCAACGTCCTGACTTTC.

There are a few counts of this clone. The CDR3 loop reads CASSQASLYEQYF. The CDR3 DNA sequence: TGTGCCAGCAGCCAGGCCTCCCTCTACGAGCAGTACTTC. The chain joins TRBV6-5 to TRBJ2-7; D gene ambiguous. The germline V and J ends were trimmed by 6 bases and 3 bases, with 12 bases remaining between them. CDR1 and CDR2 (germline): MNHEY, SVGAGI. This CDR3 comprises 13 residues.

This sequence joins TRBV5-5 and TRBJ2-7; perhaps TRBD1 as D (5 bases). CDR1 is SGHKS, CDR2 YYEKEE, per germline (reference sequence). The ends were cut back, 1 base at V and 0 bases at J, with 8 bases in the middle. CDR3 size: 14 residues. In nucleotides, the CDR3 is TGTGCCAGCAGCTTGTTGACAGCCTCCTACGAGCAGTACTTC. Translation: CASSLLTASYEQYF.

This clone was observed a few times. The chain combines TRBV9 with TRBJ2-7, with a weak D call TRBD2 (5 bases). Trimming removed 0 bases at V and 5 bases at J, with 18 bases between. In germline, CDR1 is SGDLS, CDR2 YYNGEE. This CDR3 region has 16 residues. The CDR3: CASSVGGRVEGHEQYF. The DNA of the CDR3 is TGTGCCAGCAGCGTAGGGGGTCGGGTCGAGGGCCACGAGCAGTACTTC.

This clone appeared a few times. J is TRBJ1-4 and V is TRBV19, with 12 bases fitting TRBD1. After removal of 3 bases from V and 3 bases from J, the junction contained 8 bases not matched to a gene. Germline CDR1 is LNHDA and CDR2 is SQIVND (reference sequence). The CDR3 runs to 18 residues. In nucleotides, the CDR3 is TGTGCCAGTAGTATCAAGGGACAGGGGGCGAATGCTAATGAAAAACTGTTTTTT. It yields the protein CASSIKGQGANANEKLFF.

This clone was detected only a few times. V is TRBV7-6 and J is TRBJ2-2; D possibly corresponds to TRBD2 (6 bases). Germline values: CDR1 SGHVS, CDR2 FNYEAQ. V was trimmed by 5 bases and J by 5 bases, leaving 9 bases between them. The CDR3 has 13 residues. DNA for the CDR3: TGTGCCAGCAGCCACGGGACTACCGGGGAGCTGTTTTTT. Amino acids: CASSHGTTGELFF.

Here the CDR3 DNA reads TGTGCCAGCAGCATGGGACAGGGGACAGGTCAGTCACCCCTCCACTTT. It codes for CASSMGQGTGQSPLHF. The rearrangement links TRBV9 to TRBJ1-6; 10 nucleotides match TRBD1. V dropped 4 bases and J dropped 10; count of bases not matched to a gene: 11. This CDR3 has 16 residues. From germline, CDR1 is SGDLS and CDR2 YYNGEE. Together with reference TRBV9 and TRBJ1-6, the CDR3 gives the full variable domain: DSGVTQTPKHLITATGQRVTLRCSPRSGDLSVYWYQQSLDQGLQFLIQYYNGEERAKGNILERFSAQQFPDLHSELNLSSLELGDSALYFCASSMGQGTGQSPLHFGNGTRLTVT.

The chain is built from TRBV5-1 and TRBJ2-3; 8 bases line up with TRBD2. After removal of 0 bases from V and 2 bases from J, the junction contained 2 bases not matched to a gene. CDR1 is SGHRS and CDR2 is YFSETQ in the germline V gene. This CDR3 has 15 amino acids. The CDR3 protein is CASSLVRGDTDTQYF. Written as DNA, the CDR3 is TGCGCCAGCAGCTTGGTGCGGGGGGACACAGATACGCAGTATTTT.

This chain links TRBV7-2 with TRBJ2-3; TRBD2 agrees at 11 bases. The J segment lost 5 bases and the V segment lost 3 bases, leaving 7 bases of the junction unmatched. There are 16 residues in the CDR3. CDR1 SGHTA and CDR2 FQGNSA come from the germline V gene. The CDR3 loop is CASSFYGTSGKDTQYF. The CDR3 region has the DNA TGTGCCAGCAGCTTCTACGGGACTAGCGGAAAAGATACGCAGTATTTT.

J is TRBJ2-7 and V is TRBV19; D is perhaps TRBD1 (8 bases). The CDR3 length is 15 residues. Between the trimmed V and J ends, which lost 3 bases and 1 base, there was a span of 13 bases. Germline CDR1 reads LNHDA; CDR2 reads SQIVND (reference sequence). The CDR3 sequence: CASSIGQGLSYEQYF. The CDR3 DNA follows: TGTGCCAGTAGTATTGGACAGGGACTATCCTACGAGCAGTACTTC.

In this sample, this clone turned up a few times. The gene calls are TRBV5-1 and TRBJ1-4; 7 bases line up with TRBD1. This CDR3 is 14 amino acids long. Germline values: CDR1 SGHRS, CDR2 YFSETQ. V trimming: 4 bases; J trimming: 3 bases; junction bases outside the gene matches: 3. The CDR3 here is CASSPGGSNEKLFF. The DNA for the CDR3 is TGCGCCAGCAGCCCAGGGGGATCTAATGAAAAACTGTTTTTT.

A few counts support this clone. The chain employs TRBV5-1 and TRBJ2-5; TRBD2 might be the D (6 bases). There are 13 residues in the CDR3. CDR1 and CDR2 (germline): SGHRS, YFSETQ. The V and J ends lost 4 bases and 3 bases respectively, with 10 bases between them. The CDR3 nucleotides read TGCGCCAGCAGCGCGGGACTTAAAGAGACCCAGTACTTC. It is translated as CASSAGLKETQYF.

The CDR3 DNA reads as TGTGCCAGCAGTTTCATCCGGAACAGGGGAAACAATGAGCAGTTCTTC. Its translation: CASSFIRNRGNNEQFF. The chain couples TRBV27 to TRBJ2-1; 7 bases map to TRBD1. Germline loops: CDR1 MNHEY, CDR2 SMNVEV (reference sequence). Trimming cost V 3 bases and J 5 bases; bases outside gene matches: 10. This CDR3 is built from 16 residues.

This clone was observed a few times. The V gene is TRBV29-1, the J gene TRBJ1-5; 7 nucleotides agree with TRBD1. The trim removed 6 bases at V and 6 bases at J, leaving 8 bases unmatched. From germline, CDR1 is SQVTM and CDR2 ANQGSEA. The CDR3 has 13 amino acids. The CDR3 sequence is CSVLQGIGQPQHF. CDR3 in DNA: TGCAGCGTATTACAGGGGATAGGTCAGCCCCAGCATTTT.